This T cell receptor beta chain was recorded in a study of blood T cell repertoires in COVID-19. Study-wide context: Donors in the United States, Italy and Spain gave samples during acute or convalescent COVID-19.

Germline V gene sequence: CDR1 SGHDT, CDR2 YYEEEE. Trimming cost V 4 bases and J 4 bases; bases outside gene matches: 11. The CDR3 runs to 16 residues. The authors' processing: Scientists estimated how many nucleated cells there were by amplifying reference gene primers. The assay was immunoSEQ multiplex PCR, and TCRdb's table has in-frame clones only and misses some. Clonal size and the V and J genes are those of that table, whereas D and trimming came from the DNA. The table lists approximately 320,000 clones, 75% to 85% of them singletons. Material: peripheral blood. This TCR came from a human donor in a cohort sampled during active COVID-19. The chain uses TRBV5-6 and TRBJ2-7; 10 positions match TRBD1. The chain's CDR3 is CASSLTRDRGSYEQYF. CDR3 DNA: TGTGCCAGCAGCCTTACCCGGGACAGGGGTTCGTACGAGCAGTACTTC.